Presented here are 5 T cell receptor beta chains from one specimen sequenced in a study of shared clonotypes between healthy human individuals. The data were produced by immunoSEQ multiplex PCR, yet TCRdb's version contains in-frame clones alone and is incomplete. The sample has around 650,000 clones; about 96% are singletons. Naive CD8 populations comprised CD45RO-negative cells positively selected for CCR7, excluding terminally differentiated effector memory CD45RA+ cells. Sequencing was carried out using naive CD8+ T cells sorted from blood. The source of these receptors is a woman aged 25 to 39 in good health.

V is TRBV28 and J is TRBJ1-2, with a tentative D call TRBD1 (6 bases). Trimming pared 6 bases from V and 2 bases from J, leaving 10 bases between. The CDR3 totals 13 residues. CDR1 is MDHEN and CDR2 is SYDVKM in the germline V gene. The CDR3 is CASRLRGNYGYTF. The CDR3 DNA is TGTGCCAGCAGACTCAGGGGAAACTATGGCTACACCTTC.

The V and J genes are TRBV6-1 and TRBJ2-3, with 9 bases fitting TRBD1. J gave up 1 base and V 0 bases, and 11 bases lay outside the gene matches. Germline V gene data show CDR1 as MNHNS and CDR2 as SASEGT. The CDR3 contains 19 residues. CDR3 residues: CASSEAWGQGPFGTDTQYF. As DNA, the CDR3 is TGTGCCAGCAGTGAAGCGTGGGGACAGGGACCTTTCGGCACAGATACGCAGTATTTT.

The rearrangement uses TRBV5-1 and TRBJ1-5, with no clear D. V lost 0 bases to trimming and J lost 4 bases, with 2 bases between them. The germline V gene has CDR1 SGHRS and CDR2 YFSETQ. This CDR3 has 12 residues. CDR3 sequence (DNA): TGCGCCAGCAGCTTGGGAAATCAGCCCCAGCATTTT. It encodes CASSLGNQPQHF.

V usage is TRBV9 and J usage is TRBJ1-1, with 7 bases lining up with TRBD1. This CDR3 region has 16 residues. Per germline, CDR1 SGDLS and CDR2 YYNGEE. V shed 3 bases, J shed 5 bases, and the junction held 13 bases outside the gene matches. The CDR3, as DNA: TGTGCCAGCAGCGAGACCCTGACAGGGAGAGAGACTGAAGCTTTCTTT. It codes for CASSETLTGRETEAFF.

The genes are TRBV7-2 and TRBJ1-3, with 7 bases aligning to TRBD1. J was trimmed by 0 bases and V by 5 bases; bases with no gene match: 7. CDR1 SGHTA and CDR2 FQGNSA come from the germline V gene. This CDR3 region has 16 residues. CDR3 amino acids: CASSPTDRNSGNTIYF. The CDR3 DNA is TGTGCCAGCAGCCCCACGGACAGGAACTCTGGAAACACCATATATTTT. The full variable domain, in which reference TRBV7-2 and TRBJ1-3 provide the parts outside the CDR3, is GAGVSQSPSNKVTEKGKDVELRCDPISGHTALYWYRQSLGQGLEFLIYFQGNSAPDKSGLPSDRFSAERTGGSVSTLTIQRTQQEDSAVYLCASSPTDRNSGNTIYFGEGSWLTVV.